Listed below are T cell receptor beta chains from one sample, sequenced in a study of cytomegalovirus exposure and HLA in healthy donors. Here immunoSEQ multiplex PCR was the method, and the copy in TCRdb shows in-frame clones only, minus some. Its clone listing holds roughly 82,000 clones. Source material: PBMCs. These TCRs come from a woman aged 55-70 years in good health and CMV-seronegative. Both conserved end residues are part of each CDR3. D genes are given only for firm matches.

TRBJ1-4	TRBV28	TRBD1	TGTGCCAGCATACCTGGGACAGCAACTAATGAAAAACTGTTTTTT	CASIPGTATNEKLFF
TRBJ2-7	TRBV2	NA	TGTGCCAGCAGTGTCGCGTTACCCCCCGAGCAGTACTTC	CASSVALPPEQYF
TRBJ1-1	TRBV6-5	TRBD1	TGTGCCAGCTGGATGATTTCCCGATTTGGACAGGGCGCTTTCTTT	CASWMISRFGQGAFF
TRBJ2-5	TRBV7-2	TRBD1	TGTGCCAGCAGCGCCGGGACAGGCCAAGAGACCCAGTACTTC	CASSAGTGQETQYF
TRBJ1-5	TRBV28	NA	TGTGCCAGCAGTTTGGGGGGGGTGGGCAATCAGCCCCAGCATTTT	CASSLGGVGNQPQHF
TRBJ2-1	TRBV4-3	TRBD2	TGCGCCAGCAGCCAAGAATTCGGGACTAGCTTTCGGGAGCAGTTCTTC	CASSQEFGTSFREQFF
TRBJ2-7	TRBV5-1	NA	TGCGCCAGCAGCAAGGTGACAGGTTCCTACGAGCAGTACTTC	CASSKVTGSYEQYF
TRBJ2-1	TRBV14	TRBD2	TGTGCCAGCAGCCCAGCCATCGGACTAGCGGGAGGGGATGAGCAGTTCTTC	CASSPAIGLAGGDEQFF
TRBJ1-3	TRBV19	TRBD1	TGTGCCAGTTCAAGCGGGACAGGGATCGGGCGCACCATATATTTT	CASSSGTGIGRTIYF
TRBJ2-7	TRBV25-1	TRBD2	TGTGCCAGCAGTGAACCGGGACTAGCGGGTTCCTACGAGCAGTACTTC	CASSEPGLAGSYEQYF
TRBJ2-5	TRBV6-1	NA	TGTGCCAGCAGTCGGGACTTCCAAGAGACCCAGTACTTC	CASSRDFQETQYF
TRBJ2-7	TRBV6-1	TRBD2	TGTGCCAGCAGTGCGAGCGGGAGTAACGAGCAGTACTTC	CASSASGSNEQYF
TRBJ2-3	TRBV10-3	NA	TGTGCCATCAGTGACTTAGCGAGAGCAAGGGGGAATACGCAGTATTTT	CAISDLARARGNTQYF
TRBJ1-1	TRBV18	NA	TGTGCCAGCTCACCACCGCGGCGGCCGGACACTGAAGCTTTCTTT	CASSPPRRPDTEAFF
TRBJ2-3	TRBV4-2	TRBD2	TGTGCCAGCAGCCAAGGGACTAGCGGGGATCCAGATACGCAGTATTTT	CASSQGTSGDPDTQYF
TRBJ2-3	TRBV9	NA	TGTGCCAGCAGCGTCGGGCAGGGAACAGATACGCAGTATTTT	CASSVGQGTDTQYF
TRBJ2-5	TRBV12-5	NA	NA	CASGLERETQYF
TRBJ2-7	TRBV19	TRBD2	TGTGCCAGTAGTATAAAGAGCTCGACTAGCGGGAGAGAGCAGTACTTC	CASSIKSSTSGREQYF
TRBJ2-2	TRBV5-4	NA	TGTGCCAGCAGCTTGTTCGCGGGGTCGGGAAACGGGGAGCTGTTTTTT	CASSLFAGSGNGELFF
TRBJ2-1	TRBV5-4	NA	TGTGCCAGCAGCTTGATGGGGAGACGGGAAACCTACAATGAGCAGTTCTTC	CASSLMGRRETYNEQFF
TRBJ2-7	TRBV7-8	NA	TGTGCCAGCCTCCGGGGGGCGGCGGCGGGCGAGCAGTACTTC	CASLRGAAAGEQYF
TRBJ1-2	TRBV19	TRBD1	TGTGCCAGTAGTATCGACAGGGGACGATACAACTATGGCTACACCTTC	CASSIDRGRYNYGYTF
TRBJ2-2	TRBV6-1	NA	TGTGCCAGCAGTCGCGAGAGGAACACCGGGGAGCTGTTTTTT	CASSRERNTGELFF
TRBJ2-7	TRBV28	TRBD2	TGTGCCAGCAGTTTGGTCGCTAGCGGGAGATTCGAGCAGTACTTC	CASSLVASGRFEQYF
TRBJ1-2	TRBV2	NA	TGTGCCAGCAGTGATCGGCAGGAGGGGGGCTACACCTTC	CASSDRQEGGYTF
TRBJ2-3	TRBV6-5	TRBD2	TGTGCCAGCAGGAGGACTAGCGGGAGTGCAGATACGCAGTATTTT	CASRRTSGSADTQYF
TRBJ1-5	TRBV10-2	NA	TGCGCCAGCAGTGACAGGGAACTTTATCAGCCCCAGCATTTT	CASSDRELYQPQHF
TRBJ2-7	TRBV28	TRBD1	TGTGCCAGCAGTCCAGGGGGAATTAGCTCCTACGAGCAGTACTTC	CASSPGGISSYEQYF
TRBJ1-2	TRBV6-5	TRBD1	TGTGCCAGCAGGAATACGGACAGGGGGAACTATGGCTACACCTTC	CASRNTDRGNYGYTF
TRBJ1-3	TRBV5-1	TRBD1	TGCGCCAGCAGCCCCAGACAGGGCCCCCCGTTGGACACCATATATTTT	CASSPRQGPPLDTIYF
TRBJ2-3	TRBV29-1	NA	TGCAGCGCCGATTCCGGTAGCACAGATACGCAGTATTTT	CSADSGSTDTQYF
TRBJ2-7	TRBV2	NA	TGTGCCTCCCGCCGAGTTATTACCTACGAGCAGTACTTC	CASRRVITYEQYF
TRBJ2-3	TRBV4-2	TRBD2	TGTGCCAGCAGCCAAGAGAGGGCGGGAGTTACGGGTGCAGATACGCAGTATTTT	CASSQERAGVTGADTQYF
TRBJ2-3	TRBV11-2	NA	TGTGCCAGCAGTCGAAATACGGGGACAGATACGCAGTATTTT	CASSRNTGTDTQYF
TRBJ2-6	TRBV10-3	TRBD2	TGTGCCAGCCGAGACGGGGGGGCTTCCCTCTCTGGGGCCAACGTCCTGACTTTC	CASRDGGASLSGANVLTF
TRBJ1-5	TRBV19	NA	TGTGCCGGCGGGGACGGTAGCCGGCGGCCCCAGCATTTT	CAGGDGSRRPQHF
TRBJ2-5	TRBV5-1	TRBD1	TGCGCCAGCGGGATCGGGACAGGACAAGAGACCCAGTACTTC	CASGIGTGQETQYF
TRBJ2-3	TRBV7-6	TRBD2	TGTGCCAGCACCATAGCCGCGGGAGCGGGGGCAACAGATACGCAGTATTTT	CASTIAAGAGATDTQYF
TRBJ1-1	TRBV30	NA	TGTGCCTGGAAGTGGGGCCCGAACACTGAAGCTTTCTTT	CAWKWGPNTEAFF
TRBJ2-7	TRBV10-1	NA	TGCGCCAGCAGTAAGAGCGGGTTGGAGAGCTCCTACGAGCAGTACTTC	CASSKSGLESSYEQYF
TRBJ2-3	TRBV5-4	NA	TGTGCCAGCAGCTCAACTAGCAGTGGGTCAGATACGCAGTATTTT	CASSSTSSGSDTQYF
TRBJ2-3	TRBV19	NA	TGTGCCAGTAGAACCGGTGTGAGCACAGATACGCAGTATTTT	CASRTGVSTDTQYF
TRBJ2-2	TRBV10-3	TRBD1	TGTGCCATCAGTGACCATAGGGACAGTCAAACTATCGGGGAGCTGTTTTTT	CAISDHRDSQTIGELFF
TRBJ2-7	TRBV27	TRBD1	TGTGCCAGCAGTTTAGCCCGGGACAGGGGCTACGAGCAGTACTTC	CASSLARDRGYEQYF
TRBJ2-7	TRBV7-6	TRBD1	TGTGCCAGCAGCCGGGGGGACAGGGCCTACGAGCAGTACTTC	CASSRGDRAYEQYF